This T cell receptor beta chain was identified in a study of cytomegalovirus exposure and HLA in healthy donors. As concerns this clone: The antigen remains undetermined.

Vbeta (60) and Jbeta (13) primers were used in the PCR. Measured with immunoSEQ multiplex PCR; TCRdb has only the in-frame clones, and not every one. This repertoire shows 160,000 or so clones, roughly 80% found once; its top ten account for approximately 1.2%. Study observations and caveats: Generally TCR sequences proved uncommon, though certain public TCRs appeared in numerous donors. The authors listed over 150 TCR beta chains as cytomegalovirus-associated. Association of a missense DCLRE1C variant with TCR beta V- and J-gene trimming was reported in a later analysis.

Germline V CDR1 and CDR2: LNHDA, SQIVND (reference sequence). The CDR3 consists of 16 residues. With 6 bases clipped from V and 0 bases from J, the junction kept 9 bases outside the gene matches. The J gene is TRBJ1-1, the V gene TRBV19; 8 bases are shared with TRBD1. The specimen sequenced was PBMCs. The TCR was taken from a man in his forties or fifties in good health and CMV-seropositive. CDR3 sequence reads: CASSLQGQVMNTEAFF. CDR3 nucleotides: TGTGCCAGTAGCCTACAGGGACAGGTGATGAACACTGAAGCTTTCTTT.